These 25 T cell receptor beta chains were all obtained from the same sample, sequenced in a study of blood T cell repertoires in COVID-19. Repertoires were generated with immunoSEQ multiplex PCR, while TCRdb's copy carries only in-frame clones and drops some. The sample comprises 100,000 to 150,000 clones, around 81% of which are singletons, and almost 8.5% rests with the top ten. The material sequenced was peripheral blood. Every receptor here comes from a woman aged 55-70 years with active or convalescent COVID-19.

V gene TRBV5-4 combines with J gene TRBJ1-4; TRBD1 matches 7 bases. Trimming took 0 bases from V and 3 from J; bases not matched to a gene: 2. Germline CDR1 is SGHNT and CDR2 is YYREEE (reference sequence). This CDR3 has 15 residues. This CDR3 is CASSLEGASNEKLFF. As DNA, the CDR3 is TGTGCCAGCAGCTTGGAGGGGGCGTCTAATGAAAAACTGTTTTTT.

The chain uses TRBV6-5 and TRBJ2-2; tentative D call: TRBD2 (5 bases). The V end lost 6 bases, the J end lost 6 bases, and 17 bases lay between the germline ends. The germline gives CDR1 MNHEY, CDR2 SVGAGI. This CDR3 is 15 amino acids long. This chain's CDR3 is CASSRTFFSAGELFF. The CDR3 DNA is TGTGCCAGCAGCAGGACTTTTTTCTCCGCCGGGGAGCTGTTTTTT.

The genes are TRBV7-2 and TRBJ2-3; TRBD1 matches 9 bases. Trimming removed 5 bases from V and 6 bases from J; junction bases left unmatched: 6. CDR1 is SGHTA and CDR2 is FQGNSA in the germline V gene. The CDR3 runs to 14 residues. The CDR3 DNA sequence: TGTGCCAGCAGCCACCGGACAGGGGCGGATACGCAGTATTTT. It is translated as CASSHRTGADTQYF.

The V gene is TRBV29-1, the J gene TRBJ2-7, with TRBD2 matching 12 bases. Germline V gene lookup returns CDR1 SQVTM and CDR2 ANQGSEA. The CDR3 totals 16 residues. The V gene end was trimmed by 0 bases and the J gene end by 2 bases; junction bases not matched to a gene: 5. CDR3 DNA: TGCAGCGTTGAAGATATCCTAGCGGGAGGGACCTACGAGCAGTACTTC. Translating it yields CSVEDILAGGTYEQYF.

The chain has TRBV11-2 and TRBJ2-3; 12 bases align to TRBD2. The ends lost 5 bases at V and 2 bases at J; junction bases unmatched: 5. In germline, CDR1 is SGHAT, CDR2 FQNNGV. The CDR3 runs to 16 residues. Here the CDR3 reads CASSLRLAGVTDTQYF. The CDR3 coding sequence is TGTGCCAGCAGCCTGCGACTAGCGGGGGTCACAGATACGCAGTATTTT.

The V and J genes are TRBV28 and TRBJ2-2; tentative D call: TRBD2 (5 bases). Germline V gene sequence: CDR1 MDHEN, CDR2 SYDVKM. This CDR3 region has 16 residues. V lost 3 bases to trimming and J lost 5 bases, with 16 bases between them. The CDR3 nucleotides read TGTGCCAGCAGTTTTTTGGGATCCCGGGGTACCGGGGAGCTGTTTTTT. This gives the protein CASSFLGSRGTGELFF.

The chain employs TRBV5-1 and TRBJ1-1; D might be TRBD1 (5 bases). The CDR3 contains 12 residues. In germline, CDR1 is SGHRS, CDR2 YFSETQ. Trimming left V 0 bases short and J 8 bases short, with 8 bases between. CDR3 DNA sequence: TGCGCCAGCAGCTTGGCAGGGTCGGAAGCTTTCTTT. Residues: CASSLAGSEAFF.

The rearrangement joins TRBV19 to TRBJ1-1; unclear D gene. The germline V gene has CDR1 LNHDA and CDR2 SQIVND (reference sequence). This CDR3 has 14 residues. Trimming left V 3 bases short and J 2 bases short, with 10 bases between. CDR3 nucleotides: TGTGCCAGTAGTATTATCGCAGGCAACACTGAAGCTTTCTTT. This translates into CASSIIAGNTEAFF.

The chain recombines TRBV7-2 with TRBJ2-7, with 10 positions matching TRBD1. J was trimmed by 2 bases and V by 5 bases; bases with no gene match: 9. This CDR3 has 16 amino acids. Germline V gene sequence: CDR1 SGHTA, CDR2 FQGNSA. CDR3 residues: CASSAPGQGHTYEQYF. CDR3 DNA sequence: TGTGCCAGCAGCGCACCGGGACAGGGGCACACCTACGAGCAGTACTTC.

The rearrangement links TRBV18 to TRBJ1-2; weak D call: TRBD1 (6 bases). Trimming shortened V by 4 bases and J by 7 bases, and 13 bases separated the two germline ends. The CDR3 loop spans 13 amino acids. Germline CDR1 KGHSH, CDR2 LQKENI. The CDR3 DNA sequence: TGTGCCAGCTCACTTACAGGGCAGGGTGGCTACACCTTC. Protein sequence: CASSLTGQGGYTF.

The chain employs TRBV5-1 and TRBJ2-3, with 7 bases aligning to TRBD2. J was trimmed by 1 base and V by 5 bases; bases with no gene match: 4. Germline V CDR1 and CDR2: SGHRS, YFSETQ. The CDR3 is 14 amino acids. CDR3 nucleotides: TGCGCCAGCAGAATTAGCGGGCGCACAGATACGCAGTATTTT. It translates to CASRISGRTDTQYF.

This chain joins TRBV6-6 and TRBJ2-5; maybe TRBD2 (5 bases). V lost 8 bases to trimming and J lost 1 base, with 11 bases between them. CDR1 and CDR2 from the germline V gene are MNHNY and SVGAGI (reference sequence). This CDR3 spans 13 amino acids. CDR3 sequence: CASGYGGQETQYF. The DNA of the CDR3 is TGTGCCAGCGGATATGGAGGCCAAGAGACCCAGTACTTC.

The V call is TRBV28, the J call TRBJ1-2; the D gene is possibly TRBD1 (6 bases). This CDR3 has 15 residues. The V and J ends lost 6 bases and 2 bases respectively, with 16 bases between them. The germline CDR1 and CDR2 sequences are MDHEN and SYDVKM. The CDR3 protein is CASSDPRGENYGYTF. Written as DNA, the CDR3 is TGTGCCAGCAGCGACCCCAGGGGTGAGAACTATGGCTACACCTTC.

The rearrangement uses TRBV4-1 and TRBJ1-5; the match to TRBD1 covers 7 bases. Trimming removed 0 bases from V and 6 bases from J; junction bases left unmatched: 8. CDR1 and CDR2 from the germline V gene are MGHRA and YSYEKL. The CDR3 sequence is 16 residues long. This CDR3 reads CASSQDPEGAFQPQHF. The CDR3 region has the DNA TGCGCCAGCAGCCAAGATCCGGAGGGGGCCTTTCAGCCCCAGCATTTT.

V gene TRBV4-1 combines with J gene TRBJ2-1; 9 nucleotides match TRBD2. The V segment lost 4 bases and the J segment 6 bases; nucleotides outside the gene matches: 10. This CDR3 comprises 16 residues. CDR1 and CDR2 (germline): MGHRA, YSYEKL. The CDR3 protein is CASSLPLAGGVNEQFF. In DNA form, the CDR3 reads TGCGCCAGCAGCCTACCACTAGCGGGTGGGGTCAATGAGCAGTTCTTC.

Regarding this clone: Distinct nucleotide sequences in the sample also encode this CDR3. This sequence joins TRBV7-6 and TRBJ2-3; perhaps TRBD1 as D (6 bases). The V end lost 6 bases, the J end lost 2 bases, and 12 bases lay between the germline ends. CDR1 is SGHVS, CDR2 FNYEAQ, per germline. CDR3 length: 14 residues. CDR3 region: CASSLRDNTDTQYF. For the CDR3, the DNA is TGTGCCAGCAGTCTACGGGACAACACAGATACGCAGTATTTT.

J is TRBJ1-5 and V is TRBV28; 9 bases are a match to TRBD1. CDR1 is MDHEN, CDR2 SYDVKM, per germline. The CDR3 length is 15 residues. J gave up 6 bases and V 7 bases, and 10 bases lay outside the gene matches. CDR3 residues: CASIPSDRGRQPQHF. CDR3 coding DNA: TGTGCCAGCATCCCCTCGGACAGGGGTCGTCAGCCCCAGCATTTT.

This clone was counted only a few times. The CDR3 loop is CASSIGQSSEKLFF. In DNA form, the CDR3 reads TGTGCCAGTAGTATTGGACAGAGCAGTGAAAAACTGTTTTTT. The chain uses TRBV19 and TRBJ1-4; weak D call: TRBD1 (6 bases). Trimming removed 3 bases from V and 7 bases from J, with 12 bases in between. The CDR3 sequence is 14 residues long. Germline CDR1 reads LNHDA; CDR2 reads SQIVND (reference sequence).

V is TRBV7-3 and J is TRBJ2-2; D unclear. The CDR3 length is 14 residues. Looked up from germline, CDR1 is SGHTA and CDR2 is FQGTGA. The V and J ends lost 6 bases and 7 bases respectively, with 15 bases between them. The chain's CDR3 is CASSRGNPGGELFF. The DNA of the CDR3 is TGTGCCAGCAGTCGTGGTAATCCGGGCGGGGAGCTGTTTTTT. Combining the CDR3 with reference TRBV7-3 and TRBJ2-2 gives the whole variable domain GAGVSQTPSNKVTEKGKYVELRCDPISGHTALYWYRQSLGQGPEFLIYFQGTGAADDSGLPNDRFFAVRPEGSVSTLKIQRTERGDSAVYLCASSRGNPGGELFFGEGSRLTVL.

The rearrangement joins TRBV9 to TRBJ2-3, with TRBD2 as a possible D gene (7 bases). This CDR3 comprises 15 residues. Germline assignment: CDR1 SGDLS and CDR2 YYNGEE. V shed 1 base and J shed 4 bases, with 13 bases lying between them. CDR3 nucleotides: TGTGCCAGCAGCGTAAGGGGGGGGCTAGCAGATACGCAGTATTTT. Translated, it gives CASSVRGGLADTQYF.

The J gene is TRBJ2-7, the V gene TRBV15; a possible D gene is TRBD1 (5 bases). The germline V gene encodes CDR1 LNHNV and CDR2 YYDKDF (reference sequence). The CDR3 has 14 residues. V shed 0 bases and J shed 5 bases, with 11 bases lying between them. CDR3 nucleotides: TGTGCCACCAGCAGAGAGGCAGGGATGAACGAGCAGTACTTC. Encoded protein: CATSREAGMNEQYF.

The rearrangement links TRBV29-1 to TRBJ2-3, with TRBD2 identical over 7 bases. The CDR3 spans 14 residues. CDR1 and CDR2 (germline): SQVTM, ANQGSEA. V dropped 6 bases and J dropped 3; count of bases not matched to a gene: 9. In DNA, the CDR3 is TGCAGCGTGAGGCGGCAGGGACTAACAGATACGCAGTATTTT. Translating gives CSVRRQGLTDTQYF.

The V and J genes are TRBV24-1 and TRBJ2-3; TRBD2 is a possible D gene (6 bases). Trimming stripped 3 bases from V and 0 bases from J, with 15 bases between. Germline-derived CDR1 and CDR2 are KGHDR and SFDVKD. The CDR3 runs 17 residues. In DNA form, the CDR3 reads TGTGCCACCAGTGATCCCGTGATAGCGGCTAGCACAGATACGCAGTATTTT. Encoded protein: CATSDPVIAASTDTQYF.

This rearrangement joins TRBV7-3 to TRBJ2-5; 8 bases line up with TRBD2. Germline V gene data show CDR1 as SGHTA and CDR2 as FQGTGA. The CDR3 is made up of 16 amino acids. After removal of 0 bases from V and 1 base from J, the junction contained 4 bases not matched to a gene. CDR3 sequence reads: CASSLTPTSGQETQYF. The CDR3 DNA is TGTGCCAGCAGCTTAACACCCACTAGCGGCCAAGAGACCCAGTACTTC. Filled out from reference TRBV7-3 and TRBJ2-5, the complete variable domain reads GAGVSQTPSNKVTEKGKYVELRCDPISGHTALYWYRQSLGQGPEFLIYFQGTGAADDSGLPNDRFFAVRPEGSVSTLKIQRTERGDSAVYLCASSLTPTSGQETQYFGPGTRLLVL.

V is TRBV7-9 and J is TRBJ2-7; 9 nucleotides align to TRBD2. Germline values: CDR1 SEHNR, CDR2 FQNEAQ (reference sequence). This CDR3 region has 15 residues. J gave up 8 bases and V 2 bases, and 10 bases lay outside the gene matches. The CDR3 DNA is TGTGCCAGCAGCTTATCGGCTAGCGGGACAACGCAGCAGTACTTC. This gives the protein CASSLSASGTTQQYF.